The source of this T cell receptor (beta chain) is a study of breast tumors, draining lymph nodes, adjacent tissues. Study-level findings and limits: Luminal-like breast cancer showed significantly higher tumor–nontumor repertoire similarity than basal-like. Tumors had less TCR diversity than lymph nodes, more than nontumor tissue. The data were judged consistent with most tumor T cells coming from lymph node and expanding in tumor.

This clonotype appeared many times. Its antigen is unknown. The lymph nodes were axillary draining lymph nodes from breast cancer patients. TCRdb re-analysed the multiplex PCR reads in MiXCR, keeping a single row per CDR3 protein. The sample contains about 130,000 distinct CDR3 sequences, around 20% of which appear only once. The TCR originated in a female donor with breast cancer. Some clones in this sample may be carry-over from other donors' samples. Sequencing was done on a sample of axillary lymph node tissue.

The CDR3 loop reads CATSRVLAGGPVETQYF. CDR3 nucleotide sequence: TGTGCCACCAGCAGAGTACTAGCGGGAGGGCCGGTGGAGACCCAGTACTTC. This chain connects TRBV15 to TRBJ2-5, with TRBD2 matching over 13 bases. The germline gives CDR1 LNHNV, CDR2 YYDKDF (reference sequence). The junction had 7 bases not matched to a gene; V was cut back by 1 base and J by 5 bases. This CDR3 spans 17 amino acids.